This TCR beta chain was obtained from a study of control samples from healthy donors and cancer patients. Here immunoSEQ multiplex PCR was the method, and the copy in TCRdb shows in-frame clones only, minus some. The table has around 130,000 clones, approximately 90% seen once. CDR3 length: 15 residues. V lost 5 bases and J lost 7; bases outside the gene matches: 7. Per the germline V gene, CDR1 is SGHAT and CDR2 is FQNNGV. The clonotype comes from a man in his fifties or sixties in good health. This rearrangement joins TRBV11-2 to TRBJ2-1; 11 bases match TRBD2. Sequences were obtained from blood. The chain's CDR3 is CASSPFTSGGNEQFF. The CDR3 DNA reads TGTGCCAGCAGCCCCTTCACTAGCGGGGGAAATGAGCAGTTCTTC.